The clone carrying this TCR beta chain was observed many times. Its antigen is undetermined. The source of the sample is a study of T cells in Graves' hyperthyroidism and ophthalmopathy. Broader study findings: The authors' 13 V-J model separated ophthalmopathy from stable hyperthyroidism.

Exclusion of patients followed from uncontrolled infection, other autoimmune disease, pregnancy or lactation. Amplified regions were TCR beta CDR3 sequences from RNA transcripts. The primer set for the first-round RT-PCR of the TCR CDR3 was HTBI. TCRdb fed the multiplex PCR reads into MiXCR, producing one record per CDR3 protein. This repertoire shows 250,000 to 300,000 distinct CDR3 sequences, roughly 13% found once; its top ten account for 7.9%. This CDR3 spans 12 amino acids. Germline-derived CDR1 and CDR2 are DFQATT and SNEGSKA (reference sequence). Trimming cost V 2 bases and J 7 bases, with 11 bases left between them.

The material sequenced was blood. This receptor was obtained from a woman between 35 and 50 years old with Graves' hyperthyroidism. The chain joins TRBV20-1 to TRBJ2-5; D unresolved. CDR3 DNA sequence: TGCAGTGCTAGACCAGACACGAGGACCCAGTACTTC. The encoded protein is CSARPDTRTQYF.